This T cell receptor (beta chain) derives from a study of response to subunit inactivated influenza vaccine (dated by TCRdb to the late 2010s). Concerning the study at large: Deep quantitative T cell receptor repertoire profiling was used in the study to track responses to a trivalent subunit inactivated influenza vaccine. Points the paper makes about the study in general: According to the authors, only a limited number of new T cells may be recruited by each seasonal influenza vaccination.

Receptor amplification or capture employed RT-PCR. The run used an Illumina HiSeq 2500. The public reads were reprocessed in TCRdb via fastp at Q25 and MiXCR, keeping in-frame beta chains. Rows are unified per CDR3 protein, each entry keeping the most common DNA and genes. This sample gives about 800,000 distinct CDR3 sequences in total; 21% of them show up just once. Roughly 10% of the sample is taken by the ten largest. This clonotype was detected many times. The target of this receptor is not known. Base qualities are not provided; no much larger clone lies one nucleotide away. V is cut by 6 bases and J by 5 bases, and the space between the germline ends is 7 bases. The CDR3, cysteine through phenylalanine, is 11 amino acids long. Of all the DNA, just the CDR3 is kept, 33 bases in frame from base 1.

The sequences come from PBMCs from blood, collected 5 to 6 days after vaccination. The chain joins TRBV12-3 or TRBV12-4 to TRBJ2-5, with the D segment identity uncertain. The sequence was collected from a man aged 50-59 years who received an inactivated influenza vaccine. Donor details come from another sample of the same person, matched by shared clones. The CDR3 region: CASSLRETQYF. The nucleotide sequence is TGTGCCAGCAGCTTGAGGGAGACCCAGTACTTC.